This T cell receptor beta chain was retrieved from a study of T cell changes during pregnancy in multiple sclerosis. CDR1 and CDR2 from the germline V gene are KGHSH and LQKENI. The CDR3 is made up of 15 amino acids. V was trimmed by 6 bases and J by 5 bases, leaving 19 bases between them. TCRdb's copy holds only in-frame clones and misses some; the assay was immunoSEQ multiplex PCR. The sample lists fewer than 85,000 clones; around 92% were seen once. This clonotype was obtained from a female donor in good health, enrolled as a control in a pregnancy study. This rearrangement joins TRBV18 to TRBJ1-1; maybe TRBD1 (5 bases). This sample comprised peripheral blood, obtained in the third trimester of pregnancy. The CDR3 loop is CASSPTIDSFTEAFF. Written as DNA, the CDR3 is TGTGCCAGCTCCCCGACGATTGACAGTTTTACTGAAGCTTTCTTT.